One sample yielded the 31 T cell receptor beta chains listed below, sequenced in a study of T-cell memory formation after mild COVID-19. TCRdb ran MiXCR on the 5' RACE reads and lists one entry per CDR3 protein. The top ten clones hold over 4.5% of a sample with about 110,000 distinct CDR3 sequences, around 17% of them seen once. Sample: PBMCs or a T cell subset sorted from them (not recorded which). Every receptor here comes from a man aged 18 to 29 who had mild COVID-19 (a few samples of this study predate the infection). Cell type and time point are not known.

The chain links TRBV2 to TRBJ1-2, with D unclear. This CDR3 region has 14 residues. Germline V CDR1 and CDR2: SNHLY, FYNNEI. The ends were cut back, 7 bases at V and 0 bases at J, with 12 bases in the middle. Written as DNA, the CDR3 is TGTGCCAGCACCAGCCCCCGAGCTAACTATGGCTACACCTTC. It encodes CASTSPRANYGYTF.

The chain is built from TRBV3-1 and TRBJ1-1; possibly TRBD1 for D (5 bases). From germline, CDR1 is LGHDT and CDR2 YNNKEL (reference sequence). The V and J ends lost 1 base and 1 base respectively, with 7 bases between them. The CDR3 consists of 14 residues. In DNA form, the CDR3 reads TGTGCCAGCAGCCAAGGACAGCCGAACACTGAAGCTTTCTTT. Encoded protein: CASSQGQPNTEAFF.

The sample holds many counts of this clonotype. The chain uses TRBV12-3 or TRBV12-4 and TRBJ1-5, with TRBD1 matching 7 bases. The CDR3 covers 17 residues. V shed 5 bases and J 0 bases; nucleotides not matched to a gene: 10. The CDR3 loop is CASSPRRGGFSNQPQHF. CDR3 coding DNA: TGTGCCAGCAGTCCCCGGAGAGGGGGCTTTAGCAATCAGCCCCAGCATTTT.

This clonotype has a handful of counts. The chain combines TRBV15 with TRBJ1-2, with TRBD1 identical over 11 bases. Germline CDR1 reads LNHNV; CDR2 reads YYDKDF (reference sequence). CDR3 length: 15 amino acids. V was clipped by 8 bases and J by 7 bases; unmatched bases: 12. The CDR3, as DNA: TGTGCCACCGGGAGGCGGACAGGGGGCGCGTTTGGCTACACCTTC. Protein sequence: CATGRRTGGAFGYTF.

This sequence joins TRBV6-5 and TRBJ2-3; D is uncertain. In germline, CDR1 is MNHEY, CDR2 SVGAGI. The V and J ends lost 7 bases and 2 bases respectively, with 13 bases between them. There are 14 residues in the CDR3. The CDR3 coding sequence is TGTGCCAGCACCTTCTCTAAGTTCACAGATACGCAGTATTTT. Protein sequence: CASTFSKFTDTQYF.

V is TRBV6-5 and J is TRBJ2-3, with 11 positions matching TRBD2. Germline CDR1 is MNHEY and CDR2 is SVGAGI. V trimming: 6 bases; J trimming: 4 bases; junction bases outside the gene matches: 6. This CDR3 is built from 15 residues. CDR3 region: CASRLSGGASDTQYF. The CDR3 nucleotides read TGTGCCAGCAGGCTTAGCGGGGGGGCATCAGATACGCAGTATTTT.

This clonotype has a handful of counts. The rearrangement uses TRBV7-2 and TRBJ2-1, with D unresolved. The CDR3 consists of 14 residues. CDR1 is SGHTA and CDR2 is FQGNSA in the germline V gene. Trimming took 0 bases from V and 6 from J, leaving 9 bases between them. CDR3 protein: CASSLALSVNEQFF. The CDR3 bases are TGTGCCAGCAGCTTAGCGCTAAGTGTCAATGAGCAGTTCTTC.

This clonotype showed up just a few times. V is TRBV20-1 and J is TRBJ2-2; TRBD2 matches at 7 bases. V lost 7 bases to trimming and J lost 2 bases; unmatched junction nucleotides: 4. Germline values: CDR1 DFQATT, CDR2 SNEGSKA (reference sequence). This CDR3 has 13 amino acids. This chain's CDR3 is CSVQRGNTGELFF. The DNA for the CDR3 is TGCAGTGTTCAGCGGGGAAACACCGGGGAGCTGTTTTTT.

This clonotype was observed a handful of times. The chain links TRBV18 to TRBJ1-2; 7 nucleotides line up with TRBD1. This CDR3 region has 14 residues. Trimming took 4 bases from V and 5 from J; bases not matched to a gene: 7. The germline CDR1 and CDR2 sequences are KGHSH and LQKENI. CDR3 loop: CASSLGQDEYGYTF. In DNA form, the CDR3 reads TGTGCCAGCTCACTTGGACAGGACGAATATGGCTACACCTTC.

This clonotype occurred a few times. The gene calls are TRBV18 and TRBJ2-1; D gene ambiguous. There are 13 residues in the CDR3. V shed 1 base and J shed 10 bases, with 11 bases lying between them. CDR1 is KGHSH and CDR2 is LQKENI in the germline V gene. CDR3 sequence: CASSPRGLGEQFF. The CDR3 DNA sequence: TGTGCCAGCTCACCACGGGGTCTCGGGGAGCAGTTCTTC.

The chain joins TRBV12-3 or TRBV12-4 to TRBJ2-1, with 9 bases matching TRBD1. This CDR3 has 15 residues. The ends lost 6 bases at V and 15 bases at J; junction bases unmatched: 18. This chain's CDR3 is CASSPTGGATASRFF. The CDR3 coding sequence is TGTGCCAGCAGCCCAACAGGGGGCGCCACGGCAAGTCGGTTCTTC.

The chain joins TRBV15 to TRBJ2-3; 7 bases fit TRBD2. The germline CDR1 and CDR2 sequences are LNHNV and YYDKDF (reference sequence). J lost 2 bases, V lost 0 bases, and 8 bases had no gene match. CDR3 length equals 17 residues. CDR3 sequence (DNA): TGTGCCACCAGCAGAGAGGTGGAAGCGGGGTTCACAGATACGCAGTATTTT. Its translation: CATSREVEAGFTDTQYF.

This clonotype was detected ten times or more. This chain links TRBV27 with TRBJ1-1, with D tentatively TRBD1 (5 bases). The CDR3 spans 14 residues. Trimming removed 8 bases at V and 1 base at J, with 14 bases between. Germline values: CDR1 MNHEY, CDR2 SMNVEV (reference sequence). Here the CDR3 DNA reads TGTGCCAGCTCCTGGGGGGACCAGAACACTGAAGCTTTCTTT. Translation: CASSWGDQNTEAFF.

This clonotype has more than one count but fewer than ten. CDR3 DNA sequence: TGTGCCACCAGTGACAGGGGACAGGGTATCGCCGGGGAGCTGTTTTTT. Translating it yields CATSDRGQGIAGELFF. The chain couples TRBV24-1 to TRBJ2-2; 9 nucleotides match TRBD1. The V and J ends lost 4 bases and 6 bases, in that order; junction bases with no gene match: 8. Germline assignment: CDR1 KGHDR and CDR2 SFDVKD. CDR3 size: 16 residues.

The chain links TRBV6-6 to TRBJ1-1, with TRBD1 as a possible D gene (6 bases). The germline gives CDR1 MNHNY, CDR2 SVGAGI (reference sequence). CDR3 length: 13 residues. CDR3 in DNA: TGTGGATCGGGGGGCAGGCCCAACACTGAAGCTTTCTTT. This gives the protein CGSGGRPNTEAFF.

This clonotype was recorded at least ten times. The V and J genes are TRBV12-3 or TRBV12-4 and TRBJ2-1; tentatively, D is TRBD2 (6 bases). Trimming removed 3 bases at V and 1 base at J, with 13 bases between. The CDR3 is 16 residues long. The CDR3 DNA is TGTGCCAGCAGTTTCGGGGGTTCAAGGTCCTACAATGAGCAGTTCTTC. Amino acid sequence: CASSFGGSRSYNEQFF.

This clonotype was found a few times. This chain connects TRBV19 to TRBJ2-5; D possibly corresponds to TRBD1 (5 bases). The germline V gene encodes CDR1 LNHDA and CDR2 SQIVND (reference sequence). This CDR3 comprises 16 residues. V dropped 1 base and J dropped 5 bases, with 17 bases sitting between them. CDR3 nucleotides: TGTGCCAGTAGTATAGTAGTGGGCAGGGTACAGGAGACCCAGTACTTC. It translates to CASSIVVGRVQETQYF.

The chain employs TRBV19 and TRBJ1-1, with D possibly TRBD1 on 5 matching bases. Germline-derived CDR1 and CDR2 are LNHDA and SQIVND (reference sequence). V was pared by 3 bases and J by 3 bases, with 8 bases between. CDR3 length equals 13 residues. DNA for the CDR3: TGTGCCAGTAGTATTGGGGCAGACACTGAAGCTTTCTTT. This translates into CASSIGADTEAFF.

The V and J genes are TRBV4-3 and TRBJ2-3; D may correspond to TRBD1 or TRBD2 (5 bases each). The CDR3 length is 21 residues. Germline V gene sequence: CDR1 LGHNA, CDR2 YSLEER. The V end lost 0 bases, the J end lost 2 bases, and 27 bases lay between the germline ends. CDR3 amino acids: CASSQDLRGDPFARYTDTQYF. The CDR3 DNA is TGCGCCAGCAGCCAAGATTTGAGAGGGGACCCATTCGCACGTTACACAGATACGCAGTATTTT.

This clonotype was observed a few times. The chain recombines TRBV5-1 with TRBJ2-1; perhaps D is TRBD1 or TRBD2 (5 bases each). V lost 0 bases to trimming and J lost 4 bases, with 11 bases between them. This CDR3 is 15 amino acids long. The germline CDR1 and CDR2 sequences are SGHRS and YFSETQ. CDR3 DNA sequence: TGCGCCAGCAGCTTGGTGGGGGAGACATACAATGAGCAGTTCTTC. It yields the protein CASSLVGETYNEQFF.

The V and J genes are TRBV5-1 and TRBJ2-5; the D gene is possibly TRBD1 (7 bases). Trimming removed 4 bases from V and 2 bases from J, with 15 bases in between. CDR3 size: 15 residues. Germline values: CDR1 SGHRS, CDR2 YFSETQ. CDR3 DNA: TGCGCCAGCAGCCGCGGGACAGAGCTTCAAGAGACCCAGTACTTC. This gives the protein CASSRGTELQETQYF. Variable domain in full (rest from reference TRBV5-1 and TRBJ2-5): KAGVTQTPRYLIKTRGQQVTLSCSPISGHRSVSWYQQTPGQGLQFLFEYFSETQRNKGNFPGRFSGRQFSNSRSEMNVSTLELGDSALYLCASSRGTELQETQYFGPGTRLLVL.

This clonotype was detected a few times. V and J are TRBV4-3 and TRBJ1-6; D is unclear. There are 17 residues in the CDR3. Germline V lookup: CDR1 LGHNA, CDR2 YSLEER. Deletions cut 0 bases from V and 0 bases from J, with 9 bases between. CDR3 amino acids: CASSQEPPGSYNSPLHF. In DNA form, the CDR3 reads TGCGCCAGCAGCCAAGAGCCTCCAGGCTCCTATAATTCACCCCTCCACTTT.

J is TRBJ2-1 and V is TRBV7-2; D not resolved. The germline V gene encodes CDR1 SGHTA and CDR2 FQGNSA. The CDR3 runs to 13 residues. V was pared by 1 base and J by 9 bases, with 10 bases between. The CDR3: CASSLVEASEQFF. The CDR3 nucleotides are TGTGCCAGCAGCTTAGTTGAAGCTAGTGAGCAGTTCTTC.

The chain uses TRBV3-1 and TRBJ1-2; TRBD1 matches at 7 bases. Unmatched junction bases numbered 9, after V lost 0 bases and J lost 8 bases. Per the germline V gene, CDR1 is LGHDT and CDR2 is YNNKEL (reference sequence). There are 15 residues in the CDR3. In DNA form, the CDR3 reads TGTGCCAGCAGCCAAGATTGGACAGGCACCGCGGGCTACACCTTC. Its protein is CASSQDWTGTAGYTF.

The sample holds a few counts of this clonotype. V is TRBV7-3 and J is TRBJ2-3; no clear D gene. Trimming shortened V by 2 bases and J by 0 bases, and 6 bases separated the two germline ends. The CDR3 extends over 14 amino acids. Germline V CDR1 and CDR2: SGHTA, FQGTGA. CDR3 coding DNA: TGTGCCAGCAGCTTACAGCACAGCACAGATACGCAGTATTTT. The encoded protein is CASSLQHSTDTQYF.

This clonotype has just a few counts. This CDR3 reads CATSREGRHTEAFF. In DNA form, the CDR3 reads TGTGCCACCAGTAGGGAGGGGCGGCACACTGAAGCTTTCTTT. The chain uses TRBV24-1 and TRBJ1-1; TRBD1 is a possible D gene (5 bases). Germline V gene lookup returns CDR1 KGHDR and CDR2 SFDVKD. This CDR3 is built from 14 residues. Trimming left V 6 bases short and J 3 bases short, with 13 bases between.

A few counts support this clonotype. DNA for the CDR3: TGTGCCAGCAGCTTAATGGGGGGGCCGAAGGAGACCCAGTACTTC. It is translated as CASSLMGGPKETQYF. The chain links TRBV7-9 to TRBJ2-5; weak D call: TRBD2 (7 bases). CDR1 is SEHNR, CDR2 FQNEAQ, per germline (reference sequence). The CDR3 is 15 residues long. V dropped 2 bases and J dropped 5 bases, with 15 bases sitting between them.

The chain couples TRBV5-4 to TRBJ1-4; D might be TRBD1 (6 bases). The CDR3 runs to 14 residues. V was trimmed by 3 bases and J by 7 bases, leaving 13 bases between them. Per the germline V gene, CDR1 is SGHNT and CDR2 is YYREEE (reference sequence). CDR3 DNA: TGTGCCAGCAGCTCCGGACAGCAGGTTGAAAAACTGTTTTTT. It encodes CASSSGQQVEKLFF.

The rearrangement uses TRBV5-1 and TRBJ2-1; 10 bases fit TRBD2. The germline V gene has CDR1 SGHRS and CDR2 YFSETQ. This CDR3 comprises 16 residues. J was trimmed by 7 bases and V by 0 bases; bases with no gene match: 7. The CDR3 DNA reads as TGCGCCAGCAGCTTGGTCTCTAGCGGGGGTGGAAATGAGCAGTTCTTC. This codes for CASSLVSSGGGNEQFF.

The V call is TRBV10-3, the J call TRBJ1-5; D remains unclear. The CDR3 runs 14 residues. V lost 10 bases to trimming and J lost 5 bases, with 18 bases between them. From germline, CDR1 is ENHRY and CDR2 SYGVKD. CDR3: CATGLMKGDQPQHF. CDR3 bases: TGTGCCACCGGACTTATGAAGGGTGATCAGCCCCAGCATTTT.

The chain recombines TRBV5-4 with TRBJ2-1, with TRBD2 matching 8 bases. Per the germline V gene, CDR1 is SGHNT and CDR2 is YYREEE (reference sequence). The V and J ends lost 3 bases and 4 bases, in that order; junction bases with no gene match: 6. This CDR3 has 15 residues. CDR3 loop: CASSYGGALYNEQFF. CDR3 bases: TGTGCCAGCAGCTACGGGGGGGCTTTGTACAATGAGCAGTTCTTC.